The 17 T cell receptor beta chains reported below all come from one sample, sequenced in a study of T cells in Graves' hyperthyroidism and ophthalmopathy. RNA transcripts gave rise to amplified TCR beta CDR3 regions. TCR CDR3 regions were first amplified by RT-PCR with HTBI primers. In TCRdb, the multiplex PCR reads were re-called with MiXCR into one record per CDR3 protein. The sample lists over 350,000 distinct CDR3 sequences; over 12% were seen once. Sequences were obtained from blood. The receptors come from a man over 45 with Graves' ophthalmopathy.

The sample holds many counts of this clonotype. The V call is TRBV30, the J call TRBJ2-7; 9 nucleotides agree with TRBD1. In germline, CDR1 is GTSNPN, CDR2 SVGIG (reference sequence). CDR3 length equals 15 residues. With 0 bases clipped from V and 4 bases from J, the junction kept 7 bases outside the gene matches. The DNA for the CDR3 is TGTGCCTGGAGTGTAGGGGACAGGGTTCGGTACGAGCAGTACTTC. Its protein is CAWSVGDRVRYEQYF.

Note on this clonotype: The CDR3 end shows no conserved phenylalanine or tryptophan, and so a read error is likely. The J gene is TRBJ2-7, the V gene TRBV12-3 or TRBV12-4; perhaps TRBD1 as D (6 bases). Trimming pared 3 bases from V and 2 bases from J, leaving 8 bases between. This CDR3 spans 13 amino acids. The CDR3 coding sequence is TGTGCCAGCAGTTTGACAGGAGCCTACGAGCAGTACTCC. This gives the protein CASSLTGAYEQYS.

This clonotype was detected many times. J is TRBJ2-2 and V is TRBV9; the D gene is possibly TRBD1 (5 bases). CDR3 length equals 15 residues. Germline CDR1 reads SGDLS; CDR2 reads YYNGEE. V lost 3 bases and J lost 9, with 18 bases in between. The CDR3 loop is CASSETGHSTRELFF. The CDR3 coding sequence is TGTGCCAGCAGCGAAACAGGACACTCAACCCGGGAGCTGTTTTTT. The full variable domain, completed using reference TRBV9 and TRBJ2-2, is DSGVTQTPKHLITATGQRVTLRCSPRSGDLSVYWYQQSLDQGLQFLIQYYNGEERAKGNILERFSAQQFPDLHSELNLSSLELGDSALYFCASSETGHSTRELFFGEGSRLTVL.

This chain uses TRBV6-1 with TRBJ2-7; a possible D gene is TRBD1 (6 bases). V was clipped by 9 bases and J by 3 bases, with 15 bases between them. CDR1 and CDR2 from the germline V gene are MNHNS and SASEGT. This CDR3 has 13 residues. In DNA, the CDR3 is TGTGCCAGTGAGAGGGGGTCTAACTACGAGCAGTACTTC. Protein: CASERGSNYEQYF.

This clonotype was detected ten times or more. The CDR3 DNA is TGTGTCACCAGCAGAGCGTTGGGCACCGGGGAGCTGTTTTTT. As protein: CVTSRALGTGELFF. The chain joins TRBV18 to TRBJ2-2; D is ambiguous. The CDR3 is made up of 14 amino acids. Germline CDR1 KGHSH, CDR2 LQKENI.

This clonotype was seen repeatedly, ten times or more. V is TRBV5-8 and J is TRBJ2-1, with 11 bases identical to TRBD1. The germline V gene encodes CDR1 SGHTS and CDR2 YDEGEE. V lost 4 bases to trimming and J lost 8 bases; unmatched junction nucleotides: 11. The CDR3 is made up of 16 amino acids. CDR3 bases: TGTGCCAGCAGCGCACGTCCGGGACAGGGGGTTCATGAGCAGTTCTTC. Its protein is CASSARPGQGVHEQFF. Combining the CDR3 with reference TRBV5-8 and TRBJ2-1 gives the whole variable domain EAGVTQSPTHLIKTRGQQATLRCSPISGHTSVYWYQQALGLGLQFLLWYDEGEERNRGNFPPRFSGRQFPNYSSELNVNALELEDSALYLCASSARPGQGVHEQFFGPGTRLTVL.

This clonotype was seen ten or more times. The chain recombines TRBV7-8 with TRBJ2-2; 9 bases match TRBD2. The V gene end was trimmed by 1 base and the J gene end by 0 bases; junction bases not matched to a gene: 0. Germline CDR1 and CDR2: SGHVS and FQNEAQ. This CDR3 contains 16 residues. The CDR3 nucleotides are TGTGCCAGCAGCTTAGGCGGGGGGGCGAACACCGGGGAGCTGTTTTTT. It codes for CASSLGGGANTGELFF.

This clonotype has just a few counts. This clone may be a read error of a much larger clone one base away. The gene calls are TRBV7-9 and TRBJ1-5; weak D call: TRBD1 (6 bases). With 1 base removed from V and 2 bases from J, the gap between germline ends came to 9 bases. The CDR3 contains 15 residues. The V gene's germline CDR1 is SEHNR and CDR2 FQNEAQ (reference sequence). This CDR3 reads CASSLGGLGNQPQHF. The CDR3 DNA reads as TGTGCCAGCAGCTTAGGGGGGCTAGGCAATCAGCCCCAGCATTTT.

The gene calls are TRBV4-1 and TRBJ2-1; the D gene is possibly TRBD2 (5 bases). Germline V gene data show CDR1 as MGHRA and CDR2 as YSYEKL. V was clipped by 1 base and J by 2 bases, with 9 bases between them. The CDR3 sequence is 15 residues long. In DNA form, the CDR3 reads TGCGCCAGCAGCCAAGGGTCCGGGGCCTACAATGAGCAGTTCTTC. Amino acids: CASSQGSGAYNEQFF.

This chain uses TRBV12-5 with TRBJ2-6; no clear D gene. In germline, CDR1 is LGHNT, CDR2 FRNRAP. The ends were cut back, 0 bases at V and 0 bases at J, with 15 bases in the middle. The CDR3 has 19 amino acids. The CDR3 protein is CASGLVLGTFYSGANVLTF. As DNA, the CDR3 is TGTGCTAGTGGTTTGGTACTTGGTACGTTCTACTCTGGGGCCAACGTCCTGACTTTC.

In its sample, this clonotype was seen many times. CDR3 DNA: TGTGCCAGCAGCTTAGGGACTAGCGGGAGATGGCAAGAGACCCAGTACTTC. It is translated as CASSLGTSGRWQETQYF. This chain uses TRBV11-2 with TRBJ2-5, with TRBD2 identical over 13 bases. The CDR3 covers 17 residues. CDR1 and CDR2 from the germline V gene are SGHAT and FQNNGV. The V segment lost 1 base and the J segment 2 bases; nucleotides outside the gene matches: 4.

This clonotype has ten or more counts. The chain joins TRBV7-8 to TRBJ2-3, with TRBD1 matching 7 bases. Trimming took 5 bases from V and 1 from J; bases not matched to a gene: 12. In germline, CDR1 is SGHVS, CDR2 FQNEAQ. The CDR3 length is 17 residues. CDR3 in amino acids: CASSPTGPKTRTDTQYF. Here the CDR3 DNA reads TGTGCCAGCAGCCCGACAGGGCCCAAAACTCGCACAGATACGCAGTATTTT.

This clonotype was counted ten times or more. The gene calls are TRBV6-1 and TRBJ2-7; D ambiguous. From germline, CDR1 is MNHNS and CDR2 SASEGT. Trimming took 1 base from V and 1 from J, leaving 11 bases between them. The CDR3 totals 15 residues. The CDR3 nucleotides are TGTGCCAGCAGTGAAGGTCCGTGGAGTTCCTACGAGCAGTACTTC. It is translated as CASSEGPWSSYEQYF.

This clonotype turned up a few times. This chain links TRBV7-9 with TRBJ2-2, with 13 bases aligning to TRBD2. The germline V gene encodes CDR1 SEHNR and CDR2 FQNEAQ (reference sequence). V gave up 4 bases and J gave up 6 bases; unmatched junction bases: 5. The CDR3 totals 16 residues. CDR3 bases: TGTGCCAGCAGCTGGACTAGCGGGAGTTTCTCCGGGGAGCTGTTTTTT. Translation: CASSWTSGSFSGELFF. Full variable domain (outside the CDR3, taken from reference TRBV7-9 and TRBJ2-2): DTGVSQNPRHKITKRGQNVTFRCDPISEHNRLYWYRQTLGQGPEFLTYFQNEAQLEKSRLLSDRFSAERPKGSFSTLEIQRTEQGDSAMYLCASSWTSGSFSGELFFGEGSRLTVL.

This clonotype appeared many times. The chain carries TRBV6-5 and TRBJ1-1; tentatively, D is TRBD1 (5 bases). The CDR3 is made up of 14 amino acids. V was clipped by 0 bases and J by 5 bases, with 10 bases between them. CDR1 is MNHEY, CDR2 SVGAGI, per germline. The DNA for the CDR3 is TGTGCCAGCAGTTACTCAGGGGCGGGAACTGAAGCTTTCTTT. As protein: CASSYSGAGTEAFF.

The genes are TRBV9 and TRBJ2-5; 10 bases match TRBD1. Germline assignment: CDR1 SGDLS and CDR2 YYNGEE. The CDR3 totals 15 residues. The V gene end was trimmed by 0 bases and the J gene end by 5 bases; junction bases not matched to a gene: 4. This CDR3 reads CASSVGQGASETQYF. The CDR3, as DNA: TGTGCCAGCAGCGTAGGACAGGGGGCAAGCGAGACCCAGTACTTC.

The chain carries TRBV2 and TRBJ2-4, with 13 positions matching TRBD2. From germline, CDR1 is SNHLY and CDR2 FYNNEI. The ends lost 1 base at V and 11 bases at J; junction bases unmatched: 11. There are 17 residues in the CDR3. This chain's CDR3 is CASSEDGTSGIFNVQYF. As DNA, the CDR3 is TGTGCCAGCAGTGAAGACGGGACTAGCGGGATTTTTAACGTTCAGTACTTC.